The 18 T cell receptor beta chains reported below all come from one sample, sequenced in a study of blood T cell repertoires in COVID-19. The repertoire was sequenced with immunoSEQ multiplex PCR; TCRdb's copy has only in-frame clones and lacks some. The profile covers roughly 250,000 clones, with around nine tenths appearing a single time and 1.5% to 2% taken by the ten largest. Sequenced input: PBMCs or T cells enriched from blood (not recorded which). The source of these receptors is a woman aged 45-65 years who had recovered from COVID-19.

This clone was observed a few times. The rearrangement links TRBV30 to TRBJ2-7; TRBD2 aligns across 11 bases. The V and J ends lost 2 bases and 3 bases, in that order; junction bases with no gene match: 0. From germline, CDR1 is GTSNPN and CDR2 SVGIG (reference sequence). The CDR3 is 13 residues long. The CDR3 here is CAWSTSGGYEQYF. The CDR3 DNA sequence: TGTGCCTGGAGTACTAGCGGGGGCTACGAGCAGTACTTC.

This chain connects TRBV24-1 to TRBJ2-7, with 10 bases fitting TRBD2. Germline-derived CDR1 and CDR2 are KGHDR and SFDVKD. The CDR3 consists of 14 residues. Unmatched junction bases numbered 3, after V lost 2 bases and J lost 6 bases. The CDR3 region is CATSDSTSGIEQYF. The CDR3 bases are TGTGCCACCAGTGATTCCACTAGCGGGATCGAGCAGTACTTC.

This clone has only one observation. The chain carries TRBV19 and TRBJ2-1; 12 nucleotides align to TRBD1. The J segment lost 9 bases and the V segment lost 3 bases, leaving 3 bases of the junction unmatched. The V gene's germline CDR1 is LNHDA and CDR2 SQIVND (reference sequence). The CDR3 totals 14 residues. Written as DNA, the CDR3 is TGTGCCAGTAGTATTGGGACAGGGGGCTCTGAGCAGTTCTTC. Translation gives CASSIGTGGSEQFF.

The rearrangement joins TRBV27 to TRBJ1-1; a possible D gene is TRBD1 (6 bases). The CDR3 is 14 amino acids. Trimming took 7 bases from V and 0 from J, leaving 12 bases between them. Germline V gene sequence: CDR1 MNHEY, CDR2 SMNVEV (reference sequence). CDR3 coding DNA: TGTGCCAGCACCTTGACAGGTTTGAACACTGAAGCTTTCTTT. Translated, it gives CASTLTGLNTEAFF.

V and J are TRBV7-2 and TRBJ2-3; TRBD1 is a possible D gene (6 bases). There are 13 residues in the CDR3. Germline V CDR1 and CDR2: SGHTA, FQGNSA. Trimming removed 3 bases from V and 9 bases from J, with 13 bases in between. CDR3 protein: CASSFTGMGTQYF. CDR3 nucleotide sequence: TGTGCCAGCAGCTTTACAGGGATGGGGACGCAGTATTTT.

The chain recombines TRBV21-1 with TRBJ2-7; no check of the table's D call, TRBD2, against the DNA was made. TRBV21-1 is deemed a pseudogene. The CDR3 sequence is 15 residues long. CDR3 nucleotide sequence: TGTGCCAGCAGCAAAGAGAGGAGGGATTACTACGAGCAGTACTTC. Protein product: CASSKERRDYYEQYF.

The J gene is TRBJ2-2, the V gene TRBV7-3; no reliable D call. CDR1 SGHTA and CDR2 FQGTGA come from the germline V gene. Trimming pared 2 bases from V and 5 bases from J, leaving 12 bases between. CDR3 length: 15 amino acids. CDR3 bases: TGTGCCAGCAGCTTAGGAGTAGCAGTAACCGGGGAGCTGTTTTTT. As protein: CASSLGVAVTGELFF. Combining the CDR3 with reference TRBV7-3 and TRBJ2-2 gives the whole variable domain GAGVSQTPSNKVTEKGKYVELRCDPISGHTALYWYRQSLGQGPEFLIYFQGTGAADDSGLPNDRFFAVRPEGSVSTLKIQRTERGDSAVYLCASSLGVAVTGELFFGEGSRLTVL.

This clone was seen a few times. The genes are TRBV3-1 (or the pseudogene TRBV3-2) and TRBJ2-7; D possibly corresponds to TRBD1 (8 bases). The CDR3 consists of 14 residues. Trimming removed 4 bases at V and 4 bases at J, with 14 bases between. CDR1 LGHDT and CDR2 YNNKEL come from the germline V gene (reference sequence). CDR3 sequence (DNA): TGTGCCAGCAGCCCCAGGGGGCGGGGGTACGAGCAGTACTTC. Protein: CASSPRGRGYEQYF.

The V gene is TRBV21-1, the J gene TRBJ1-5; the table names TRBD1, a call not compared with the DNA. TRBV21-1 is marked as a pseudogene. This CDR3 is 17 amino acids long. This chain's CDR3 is CASSNGVDRVKSRPQHF. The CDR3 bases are TGTGCCAGCAGCAATGGGGTGGACAGGGTAAAATCTCGGCCCCAGCATTTT.

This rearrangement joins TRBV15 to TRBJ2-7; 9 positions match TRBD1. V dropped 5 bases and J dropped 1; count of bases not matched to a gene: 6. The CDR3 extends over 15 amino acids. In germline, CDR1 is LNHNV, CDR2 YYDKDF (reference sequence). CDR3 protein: CATSRGTGYSYEQYF. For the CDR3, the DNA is TGTGCCACCAGCCGCGGGACAGGGTATTCCTACGAGCAGTACTTC.

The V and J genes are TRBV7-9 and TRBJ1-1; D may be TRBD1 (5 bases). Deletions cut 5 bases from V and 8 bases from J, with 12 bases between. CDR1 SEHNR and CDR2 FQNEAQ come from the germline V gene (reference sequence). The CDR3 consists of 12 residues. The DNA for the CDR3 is TGTGCCAGCAGCCGAAGGGGCACCGAAGCTTTCTTT. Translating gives CASSRRGTEAFF.

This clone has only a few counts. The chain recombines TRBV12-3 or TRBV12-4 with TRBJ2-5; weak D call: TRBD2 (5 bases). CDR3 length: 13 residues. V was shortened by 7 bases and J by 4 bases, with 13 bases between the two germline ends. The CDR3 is CASTLEGLETQYF. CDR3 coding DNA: TGTGCCAGCACACTTGAGGGCCTAGAGACCCAGTACTTC.

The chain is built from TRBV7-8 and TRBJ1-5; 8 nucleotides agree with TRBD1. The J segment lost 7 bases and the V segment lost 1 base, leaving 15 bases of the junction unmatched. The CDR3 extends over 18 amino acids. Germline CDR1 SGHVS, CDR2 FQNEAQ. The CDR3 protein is CASSLESPGGVRSQPQHF. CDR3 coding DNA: TGTGCCAGCAGCTTAGAGTCGCCAGGGGGCGTCCGGTCCCAGCCCCAGCATTTT. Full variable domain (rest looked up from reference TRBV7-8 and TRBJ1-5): GAGVSQSPRYKVAKRGQDVALRCDPISGHVSLFWYQQALGQGPEFLTYFQNEAQLDKSGLPSDRFFAERPEGSVSTLKIQRTQQEDSAVYLCASSLESPGGVRSQPQHFGDGTRLSIL.

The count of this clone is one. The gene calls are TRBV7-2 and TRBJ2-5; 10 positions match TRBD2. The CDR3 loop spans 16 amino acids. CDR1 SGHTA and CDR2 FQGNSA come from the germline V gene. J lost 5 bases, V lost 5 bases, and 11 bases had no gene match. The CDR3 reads CASSQTLAGARETQYF. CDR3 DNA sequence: TGTGCCAGCAGCCAAACCCTAGCGGGGGCCAGGGAGACCCAGTACTTC.

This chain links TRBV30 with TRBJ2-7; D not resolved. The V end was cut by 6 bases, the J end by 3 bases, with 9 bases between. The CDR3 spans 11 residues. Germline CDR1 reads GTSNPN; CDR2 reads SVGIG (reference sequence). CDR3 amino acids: CACVKIYEQYF. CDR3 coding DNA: TGTGCCTGTGTAAAAATCTACGAGCAGTACTTC.

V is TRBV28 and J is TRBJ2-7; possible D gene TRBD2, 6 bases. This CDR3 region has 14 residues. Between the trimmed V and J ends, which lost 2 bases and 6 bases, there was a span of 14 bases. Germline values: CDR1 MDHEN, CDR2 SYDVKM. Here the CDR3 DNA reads TGTGCCAGCAGTTTAGGGGGGTTGGTGTCCGAGCAGTACTTC. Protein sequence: CASSLGGLVSEQYF.

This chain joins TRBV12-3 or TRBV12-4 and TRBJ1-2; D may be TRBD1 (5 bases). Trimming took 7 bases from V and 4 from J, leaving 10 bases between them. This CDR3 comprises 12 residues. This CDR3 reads CASTEDSYGYTF. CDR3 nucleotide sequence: TGTGCCAGCACCGAAGACAGCTATGGCTACACCTTC.

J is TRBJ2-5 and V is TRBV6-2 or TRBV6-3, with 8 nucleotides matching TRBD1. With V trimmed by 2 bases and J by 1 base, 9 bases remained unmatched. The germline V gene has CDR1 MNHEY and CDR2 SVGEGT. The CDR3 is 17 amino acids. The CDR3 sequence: CASSYPSGRGPQETQYF. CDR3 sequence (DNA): TGTGCCAGCAGTTACCCCAGCGGCAGGGGGCCCCAAGAGACCCAGTACTTC.